These 5 T cell receptor beta chains were all obtained from the same sample, sequenced in a study of cytomegalovirus exposure and HLA in healthy donors. It was with 60 Vbeta and 13 Jbeta primers that the PCR ran. Produced via immunoSEQ multiplex PCR; TCRdb's table is partial and in-frame only. The sample carries 170,000 or so clones, approximately 84% recorded once. The source material was PBMCs. Receptors originate from a girl aged 10 to 17 in good health and CMV-seropositive.

The rearrangement uses TRBV19 and TRBJ1-4; 10 nucleotides line up with TRBD1. Germline V gene sequence: CDR1 LNHDA, CDR2 SQIVND (reference sequence). This CDR3 is 14 amino acids long. With V trimmed by 6 bases and J by 6 bases, 4 bases remained unmatched. CDR3 sequence: CASSRDRGYEKLFF. DNA for the CDR3: TGTGCCAGTAGCCGGGACAGGGGATATGAAAAACTGTTTTTT.

In its sample, this clone was seen once. The chain has TRBV5-1 and TRBJ2-1; D might be TRBD2 (6 bases). CDR3 size: 17 residues. CDR1 is SGHRS and CDR2 is YFSETQ in the germline V gene. V was trimmed by 6 bases and J by 6 bases, leaving 25 bases between them. CDR3 nucleotides: TGCGCCAGCATCCCGAGCGGGCGAGGGCGGAGGCCCAATGAGCAGTTCTTC. Translating gives CASIPSGRGRRPNEQFF.

The V call is TRBV6-1, the J call TRBJ1-5; TRBD1 matches 7 bases. This CDR3 has 15 amino acids. Germline loops: CDR1 MNHNS, CDR2 SASEGT. Trimming removed 7 bases from V and 0 bases from J; junction bases left unmatched: 6. The CDR3 coding sequence is TGTGCCAGCACCGTAGGACAGGCTAGCAATCAGCCCCAGCATTTT. Translated: CASTVGQASNQPQHF.

This clone was seen only a few times. V usage is TRBV9 and J usage is TRBJ2-3; TRBD2 might be the D (6 bases). The germline V gene encodes CDR1 SGDLS and CDR2 YYNGEE. There are 16 residues in the CDR3. Trimming shortened V by 1 base and J by 3 bases, and 15 bases separated the two germline ends. The CDR3 reads CASSVSVVGGTDTQYF. The CDR3 DNA follows: TGTGCCAGCAGCGTATCGGTTGTGGGGGGAACAGATACGCAGTATTTT.

The chain carries TRBV27 and TRBJ1-6, with 8 bases fitting TRBD1. Germline V CDR1 and CDR2: MNHEY, SMNVEV (reference sequence). V shed 3 bases, J shed 10 bases, and the junction held 5 bases outside the gene matches. This CDR3 is built from 14 residues. CDR3 nucleotide sequence: TGTGCCAGCAGTTTTCAGGGGGCAGGATCACCCCTCCACTTT. Encoded protein: CASSFQGAGSPLHF.